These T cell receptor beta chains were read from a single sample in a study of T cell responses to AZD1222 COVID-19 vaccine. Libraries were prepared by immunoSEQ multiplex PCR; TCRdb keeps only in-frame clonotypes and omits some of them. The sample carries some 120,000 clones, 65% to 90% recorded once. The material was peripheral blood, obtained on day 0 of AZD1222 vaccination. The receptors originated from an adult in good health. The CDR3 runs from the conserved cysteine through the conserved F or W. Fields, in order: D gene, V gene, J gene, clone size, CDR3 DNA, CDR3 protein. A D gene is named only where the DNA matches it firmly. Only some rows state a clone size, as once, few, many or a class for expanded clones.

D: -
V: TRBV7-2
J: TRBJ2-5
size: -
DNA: TGTGCCAGCAGCTTAGCCGGAGGCCAAGAGACCCAGTACTTC
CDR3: CASSLAGGQETQYF

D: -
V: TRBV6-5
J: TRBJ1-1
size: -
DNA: TGTGCCAGCAGCCAGAGGTACGGGAACACTGAAGCTTTCTTT
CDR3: CASSQRYGNTEAFF

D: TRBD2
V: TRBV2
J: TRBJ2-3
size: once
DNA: TGTGCCAGCACCCCGGGACTAGCGGGAGGGGGATTCACAGATACGCAGTATTTT
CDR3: CASTPGLAGGGFTDTQYF

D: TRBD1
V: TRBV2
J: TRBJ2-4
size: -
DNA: TGTGCCAGCACTAAGGGACAGGGTGGCATTCAGTACTTC
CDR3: CASTKGQGGIQYF

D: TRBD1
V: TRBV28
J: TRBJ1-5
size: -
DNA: TGTGCCAGCAGCCTCCCGACAGGGGGTAGCCAGCCCCAGCATTTT
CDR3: CASSLPTGGSQPQHF

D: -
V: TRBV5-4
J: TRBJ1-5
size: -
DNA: TGTGCCAGCAGCTTGGACGCGACACCAAATCAGCCCCAGCATTTT
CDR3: CASSLDATPNQPQHF

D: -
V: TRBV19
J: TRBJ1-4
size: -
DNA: TGTGCCAGTAGCGCCGGGGGATATAAACTGTTTTTT
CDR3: CASSAGGYKLFF

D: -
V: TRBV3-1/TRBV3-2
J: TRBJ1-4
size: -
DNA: TGTGCCAGCACACCTACTTCGACTGCTAATGAAAAACTGTTTTTT
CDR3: CASTPTSTANEKLFF

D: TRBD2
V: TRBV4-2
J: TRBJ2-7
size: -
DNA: TGTGCCAGCAGCCAAGCGGGAGGGCAAGATTACGAGCAGTACTTC
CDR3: CASSQAGGQDYEQYF

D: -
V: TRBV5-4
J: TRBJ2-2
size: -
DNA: TGTGCCAGCAGCTTGGGAAGGAGTAACACCGGGGAGCTGTTTTTT
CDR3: CASSLGRSNTGELFF

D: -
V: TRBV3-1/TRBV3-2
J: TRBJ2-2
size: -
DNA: TGTGCCAGCAGCTCCCGACTAGTTAACACCGGGGAGCTGTTTTTT
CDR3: CASSSRLVNTGELFF

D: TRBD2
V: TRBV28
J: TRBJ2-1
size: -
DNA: TGTGCCAGCAGTGGGGGGGGGACTAGCGGGAGTCATGAGCAGTTCTTC
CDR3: CASSGGGTSGSHEQFF

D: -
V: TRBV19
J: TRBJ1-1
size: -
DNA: TGTGCCAGTAGTACCAGCTTCTCGAACACTGAAGCTTTCTTT
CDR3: CASSTSFSNTEAFF

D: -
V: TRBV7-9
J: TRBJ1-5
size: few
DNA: TGTGCCAGCAGCACTGATTTAGGGGGAAATCAGCCCCAGCATTTT
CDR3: CASSTDLGGNQPQHF

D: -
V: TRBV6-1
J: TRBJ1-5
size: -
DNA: TGTGCCAGCAGTGATACGGGAGCAGGGACTACAATCCGGCCCCAGCATTTT
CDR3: CASSDTGAGTTIRPQHF

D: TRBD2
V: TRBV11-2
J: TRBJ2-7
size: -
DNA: TGTGCCAGCAGCCGCCCGACTAGCGCATCCTACGAGCAGTACTTC
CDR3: CASSRPTSASYEQYF

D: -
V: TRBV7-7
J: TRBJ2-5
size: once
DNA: TGTGCTAGCAGCCCCGCAGCCTTCCAAGAGACCCAGTACTTC
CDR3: CASSPAAFQETQYF

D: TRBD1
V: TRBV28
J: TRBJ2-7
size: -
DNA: TGTGCCAGCAGTTCACCGGCTGACAGGGGAAAAGGGGTAGGGAGCTACGAGCAGTACTTC
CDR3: CASSSPADRGKGVGSYEQYF

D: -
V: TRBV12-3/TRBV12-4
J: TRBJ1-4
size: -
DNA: TGTGCCAGCAGTTTCTCAATGGGAAAACTGTTTTTT
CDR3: CASSFSMGKLFF

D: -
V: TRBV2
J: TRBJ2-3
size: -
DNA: TGTGCCAGCAGTGAAGAGGGATATACGCAGTATTTT
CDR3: CASSEEGYTQYF

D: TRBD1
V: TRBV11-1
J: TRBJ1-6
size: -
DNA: TGTGCCAGCAGCCTCCACAGGGGCGCAAATTCACCCCTCCACTTT
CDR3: CASSLHRGANSPLHF

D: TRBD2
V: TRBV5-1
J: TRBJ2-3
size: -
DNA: TGCGCCAGCACTTGGGTAGCGGGAGTGCGAGATACGCAGTATTTT
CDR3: CASTWVAGVRDTQYF

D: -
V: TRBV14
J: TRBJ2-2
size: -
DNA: TGTGCCAGCAGCCAATGGGGAGGGGGTCAGGGTACCGGGGAGCTGTTTTTT
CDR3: CASSQWGGGQGTGELFF

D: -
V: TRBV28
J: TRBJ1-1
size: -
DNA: TGTGCCAGCAGTTTATATAGGAGGGGGGCTGAAGCTTTCTTT
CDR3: CASSLYRRGAEAFF

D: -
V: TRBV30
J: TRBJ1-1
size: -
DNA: TGTGCCTGGAGTGTCCTCCTTCTAAACACTGAAGCTTTCTTT
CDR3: CAWSVLLLNTEAFF

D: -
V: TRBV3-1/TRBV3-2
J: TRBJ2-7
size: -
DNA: TGTGCCAGCAGCCAAGGGTCCTACGAGCAGTACTTC
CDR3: CASSQGSYEQYF

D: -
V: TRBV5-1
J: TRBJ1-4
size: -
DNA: TGCGCCAGCAGCTGGACACCAGGTTCAACTAATGAAAAACTGTTTTTT
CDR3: CASSWTPGSTNEKLFF

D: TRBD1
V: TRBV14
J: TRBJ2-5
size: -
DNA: TGTGCCAGCAGCATACGGACAGGGGGGGGAGAGACCCAGTACTTC
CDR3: CASSIRTGGGETQYF

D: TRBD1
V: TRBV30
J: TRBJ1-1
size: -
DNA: TGTGCCTGGGGCAGGGGGATGGTTGTGAACACTGAAGCTTTCTTT
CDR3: CAWGRGMVVNTEAFF

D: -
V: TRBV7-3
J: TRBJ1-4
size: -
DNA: TGTGCCAGCAGCTCCGGGACGAAGGAAAAACTGTTTTTT
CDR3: CASSSGTKEKLFF

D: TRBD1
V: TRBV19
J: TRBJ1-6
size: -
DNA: TGTGCCAGTAGCCGGGACAGCTATAATTCACCCCTCCACTTT
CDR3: CASSRDSYNSPLHF

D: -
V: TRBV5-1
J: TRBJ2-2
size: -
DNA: TGCGCCAGCAGCTTGGCACGGGAGTACACCGGGGAGCTGTTTTTT
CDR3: CASSLAREYTGELFF

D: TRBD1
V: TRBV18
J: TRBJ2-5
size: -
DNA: TGTGCCAGCTCACCAGGGATTACCGGGACAGGGTTTGTCGAGACCCAGTACTTC
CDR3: CASSPGITGTGFVETQYF

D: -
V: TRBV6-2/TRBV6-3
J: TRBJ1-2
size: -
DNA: TGTGCCAGCAGCTGGGACTGGGCTGCTCACTATGGCTACACCTTC
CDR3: CASSWDWAAHYGYTF

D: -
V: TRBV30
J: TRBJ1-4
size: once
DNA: TGTGCCTGGAGTGTAAAACAGGCGGACGAAAAACTGTTTTTT
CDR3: CAWSVKQADEKLFF

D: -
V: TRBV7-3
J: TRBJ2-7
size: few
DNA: TGTGCCAGCAGCCCCCTCCCGGGACAATCCTACGAGCAGTACTTC
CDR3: CASSPLPGQSYEQYF

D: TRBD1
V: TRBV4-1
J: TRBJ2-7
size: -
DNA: TGCGCCAGCAGCGTTATAGGGGGCGATTCTTTCTACGAGCAGTACTTC
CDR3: CASSVIGGDSFYEQYF

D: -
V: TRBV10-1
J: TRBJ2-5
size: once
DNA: TGCGCCAGCAGTGCCGGTGGGGGCACGGAGACCCAGTACTTC
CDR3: CASSAGGGTETQYF

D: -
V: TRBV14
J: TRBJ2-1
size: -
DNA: TGTGCCAGCAGCCAAGTGGGGGGGCTGGCGGGCTACAATGAGCAGTTCTTC
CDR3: CASSQVGGLAGYNEQFF

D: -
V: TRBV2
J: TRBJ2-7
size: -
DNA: TGTGCCAGCACTGTCGGTCAGGGAGAGCAGTACTTC
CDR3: CASTVGQGEQYF

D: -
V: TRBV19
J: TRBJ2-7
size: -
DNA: TGTGCCACCCAGACAGAAAACTCCTACGAGCAGTACTTC
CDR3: CATQTENSYEQYF

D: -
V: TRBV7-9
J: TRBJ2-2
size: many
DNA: TGTGCCAGCAGTTATAACACCGGGGAGCTGTTTTTT
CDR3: CASSYNTGELFF

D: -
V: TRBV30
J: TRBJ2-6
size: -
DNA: TGTGCCTGGAGGACCCGTGGGGCCAACGTCCTGACTTTC
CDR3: CAWRTRGANVLTF

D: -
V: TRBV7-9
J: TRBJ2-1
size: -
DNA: TGTGCCAGCAGCGCCACTTTTAGGGGGTCGGGCAATGAGCAGTTCTTC
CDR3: CASSATFRGSGNEQFF

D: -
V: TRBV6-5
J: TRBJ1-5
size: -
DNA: TGTGCCAGCACCTCCGAGGGGAATCAGCCCCAGCATTTT
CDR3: CASTSEGNQPQHF

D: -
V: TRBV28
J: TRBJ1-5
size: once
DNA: TGTGCCGCCGGTTTTGGGGGTAGCAATCAGCCCCAGCATTTT
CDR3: CAAGFGGSNQPQHF

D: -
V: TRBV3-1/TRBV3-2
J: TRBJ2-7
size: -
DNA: TGTGCCAGCAGCCTATCACTCCGGGACTTCCGCTCCTACGAGCAGTACTTC
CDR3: CASSLSLRDFRSYEQYF

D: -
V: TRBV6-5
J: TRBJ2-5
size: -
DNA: TGTGCCAGCATACTCCACGGGTGGGAGACCCAGTACTTC
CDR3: CASILHGWETQYF

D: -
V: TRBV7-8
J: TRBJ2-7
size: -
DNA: TGTGCCAGCAGCTTTGAGTCAGGGTCCCAGCCCGAGCAGTACTTC
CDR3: CASSFESGSQPEQYF

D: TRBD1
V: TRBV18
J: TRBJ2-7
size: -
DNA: TGTGCCAGCTCACCACTTAATATGGCGGCGGGACAGGGGGCTTACGAGCAGTACTTC
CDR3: CASSPLNMAAGQGAYEQYF